This T cell receptor beta chain was captured in a study of siplizumab effects on memory and regulatory T cells. The study's findings and limits: A small minority of alloreactive clones were mapped to unstimulated subsets. Naive T cells were seemingly more diverse than memory cells, and major contributions to the alloresponse seemed to be made by them. Tregs proliferating in siplizumab cultures lacked confirmation of their suppressive function. The average Treg-derived proportion among mappable alloreactive CD4+ clones was less than 80% with siplizumab versus 25% to 30% in controls.

For this clone: Its specificity is unknown.

Generated by immunoSEQ multiplex PCR, the TCRdb table keeps only in-frame clones and is missing some. This table holds about 98,000 clones, roughly 90% found once. CDR1 and CDR2 (germline): SGHVS, FNYEAQ. The germline V and J ends were trimmed by 5 bases and 4 bases, with 22 bases remaining between them. This CDR3 is built from 17 residues. The sample was CD4+ T cells sorted from blood. This chain uses TRBV7-6 with TRBJ2-3; the D call may be TRBD1 or TRBD2 (5 bases each). The receptor was derived from a human donor in good health. The CDR3 DNA is TGTGCCAGCAGCCACGTCCTTAGGGACGCCCGGGCAGATACGCAGTATTTT. It translates to CASSHVLRDARADTQYF.